The sequence of this T cell receptor (beta chain) was determined in a study of spatial heterogeneity in lung cancer. Looking at the study overall: Sequences of the beta chain were consistently detected in greater numbers than alpha-chain sequences.

Study-level points and caveats: Expanded tumor TCRs that were ubiquitous appeared in blood more at resection than follow-up.

This CDR3 has 11 residues. V lost 7 bases and J 6 bases, leaving 10 bases between the germline ends. Germline lookup yields CDR1 SQVTM and CDR2 ANQGSEA. Time point described: blood at routine non-recurrence follow-up after resection. Material for sequencing was whole RNA from tumor, nontumor lung or frozen PBMC, left unsorted. Unique molecular identifiers tagged every individual TCR cDNA molecule. TCRdb re-derived calls from the 5' RACE reads in MiXCR, one entry per CDR3 protein. The profile shows roughly 99,000 distinct CDR3 sequences, just under 20% of them singletons. Ten or more counts support this clonotype. Its antigen remains unidentified.

This TCR was sampled from a male donor with early-stage non-small cell lung cancer. The gene calls are TRBV29-1 and TRBJ2-4, with no clear D. Material: PBMCs, obtained at follow-up. The CDR3 DNA reads as TGCAGCGGGCGGTGGGGAAACATTCAGTACTTC. Amino acid sequence: CSGRWGNIQYF.